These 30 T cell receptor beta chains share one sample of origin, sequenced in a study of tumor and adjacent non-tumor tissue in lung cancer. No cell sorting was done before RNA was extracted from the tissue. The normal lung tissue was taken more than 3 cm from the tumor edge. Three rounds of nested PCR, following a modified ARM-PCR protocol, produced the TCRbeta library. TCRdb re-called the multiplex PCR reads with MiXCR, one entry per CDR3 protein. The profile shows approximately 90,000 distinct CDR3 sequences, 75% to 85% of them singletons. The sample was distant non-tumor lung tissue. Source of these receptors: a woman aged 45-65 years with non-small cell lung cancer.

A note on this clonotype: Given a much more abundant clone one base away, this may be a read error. Here the CDR3 reads CASSLGGVRSNQPQHF. Written as DNA, the CDR3 is TGTGCCAGCAGCTTGGGAGGGGTCAGGAGCAATCAGCCCCAGCATTTT. The chain couples TRBV5-4 to TRBJ1-5; D is possibly TRBD1 (5 bases). The V end lost 0 bases, the J end lost 1 base, and 11 bases lay between the germline ends. The CDR3 is made up of 16 amino acids. The germline CDR1 and CDR2 sequences are SGHNT and YYREEE (reference sequence).

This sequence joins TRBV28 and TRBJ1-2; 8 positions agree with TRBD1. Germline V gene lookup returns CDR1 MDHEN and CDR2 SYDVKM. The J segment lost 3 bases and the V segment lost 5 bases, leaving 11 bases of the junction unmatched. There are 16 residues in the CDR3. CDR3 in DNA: TGTGCCAGCAGTCCCTACAGGGGGGGGGCTGACTATGGCTACACCTTC. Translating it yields CASSPYRGGADYGYTF.

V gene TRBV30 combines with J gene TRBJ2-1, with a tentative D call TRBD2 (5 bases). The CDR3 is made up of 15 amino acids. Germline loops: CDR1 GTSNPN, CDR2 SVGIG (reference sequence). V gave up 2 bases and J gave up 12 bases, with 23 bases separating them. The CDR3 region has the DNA TGTGCCTGGAGTCCCTCGATGGCTACCGGTGCGGGGCAGTTCTTC. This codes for CAWSPSMATGAGQFF.

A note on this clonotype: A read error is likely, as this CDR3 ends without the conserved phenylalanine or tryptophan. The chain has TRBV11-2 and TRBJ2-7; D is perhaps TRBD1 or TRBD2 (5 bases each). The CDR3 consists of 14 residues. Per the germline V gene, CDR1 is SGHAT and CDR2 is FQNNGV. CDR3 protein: CVSGLESGPGEQYS. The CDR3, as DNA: TGTGTCAGCGGCTTAGAGTCGGGGCCGGGCGAGCAGTACTCC.

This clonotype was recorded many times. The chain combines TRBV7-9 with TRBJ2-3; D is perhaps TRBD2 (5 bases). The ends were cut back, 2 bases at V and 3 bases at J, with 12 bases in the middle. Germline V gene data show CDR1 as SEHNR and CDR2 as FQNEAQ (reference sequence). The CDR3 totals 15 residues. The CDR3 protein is CASSLPGSGTDTQYF. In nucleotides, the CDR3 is TGTGCCAGCAGCTTACCGGGGTCTGGGACAGATACGCAGTATTTT. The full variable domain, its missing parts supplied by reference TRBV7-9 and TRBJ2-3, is DTGVSQNPRHKITKRGQNVTFRCDPISEHNRLYWYRQTLGQGPEFLTYFQNEAQLEKSRLLSDRFSAERPKGSFSTLEIQRTEQGDSAMYLCASSLPGSGTDTQYFGPGTRLTVL.

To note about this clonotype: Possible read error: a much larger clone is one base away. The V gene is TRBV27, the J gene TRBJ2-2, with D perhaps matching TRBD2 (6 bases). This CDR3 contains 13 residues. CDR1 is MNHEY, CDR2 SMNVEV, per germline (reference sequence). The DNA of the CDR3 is TGTGCCAGCAGCACGGGAGATGGCGGGAAGCTGTTTTTT. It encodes CASSTGDGGKLFF.

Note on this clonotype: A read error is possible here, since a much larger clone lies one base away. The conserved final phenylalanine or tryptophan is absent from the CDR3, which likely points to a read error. The CDR3 DNA sequence: TGCAGTGCTAGACCAGCGGGAGACACCGGGGAGCTGTTTTAT. It specifies CSARPAGDTGELFY. The V gene is TRBV20-1, the J gene TRBJ2-2; TRBD2 aligns across 8 bases. The junction had 2 bases not matched to a gene; V was cut back by 2 bases and J by 3 bases. The V gene's germline CDR1 is DFQATT and CDR2 SNEGSKA (reference sequence). The CDR3 is made up of 14 amino acids.

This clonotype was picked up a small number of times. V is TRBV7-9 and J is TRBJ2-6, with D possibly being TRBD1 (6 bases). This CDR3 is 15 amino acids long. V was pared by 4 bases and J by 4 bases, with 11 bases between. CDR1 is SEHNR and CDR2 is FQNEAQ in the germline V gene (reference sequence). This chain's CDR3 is CASSSGQHGANVLTF. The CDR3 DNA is TGTGCCAGCAGCTCCGGACAGCACGGGGCCAACGTCCTGACTTTC.

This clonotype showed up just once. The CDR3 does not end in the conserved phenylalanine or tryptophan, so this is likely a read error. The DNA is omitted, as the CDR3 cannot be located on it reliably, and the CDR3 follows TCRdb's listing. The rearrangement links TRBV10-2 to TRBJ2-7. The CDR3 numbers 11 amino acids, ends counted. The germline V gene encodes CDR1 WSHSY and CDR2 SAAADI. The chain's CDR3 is CASSGGNELYS.

The CDR3 protein is CASSYHLEAFYNEQFF. CDR3 coding DNA: TGTGCCAGCAGTTATCACCTGGAGGCTTTCTACAATGAGCAGTTCTTC. This chain connects TRBV6-2 or TRBV6-3 to TRBJ2-1; D possibly corresponds to TRBD2 (5 bases). Germline loops: CDR1 MNHEY, CDR2 SVGEGT. The length of the CDR3 is 16 residues. V lost 3 bases to trimming and J lost 3 bases, with 15 bases between them.

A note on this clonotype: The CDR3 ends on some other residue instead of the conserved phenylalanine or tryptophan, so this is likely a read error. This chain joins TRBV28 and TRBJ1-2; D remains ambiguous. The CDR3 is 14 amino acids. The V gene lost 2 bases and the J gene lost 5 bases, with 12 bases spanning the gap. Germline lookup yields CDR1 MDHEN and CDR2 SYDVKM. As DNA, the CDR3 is TGTGCCAGCAGTTTAGGCCTAGTAGGGTATGGCTACACCCTC. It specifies CASSLGLVGYGYTL.

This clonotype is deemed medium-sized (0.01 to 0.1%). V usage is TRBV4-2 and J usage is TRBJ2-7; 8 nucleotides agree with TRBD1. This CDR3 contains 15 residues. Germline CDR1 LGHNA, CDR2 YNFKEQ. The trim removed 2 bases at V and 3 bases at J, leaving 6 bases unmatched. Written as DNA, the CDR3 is TGTGCCAGCAGCCAATACCGGACAGGGATCTACGAGCAGTACTTC. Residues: CASSQYRTGIYEQYF.

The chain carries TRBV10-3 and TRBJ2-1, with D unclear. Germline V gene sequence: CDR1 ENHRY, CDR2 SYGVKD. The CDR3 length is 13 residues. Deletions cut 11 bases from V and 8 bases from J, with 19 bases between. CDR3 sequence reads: CASRREGSYEQFF. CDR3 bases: TGTGCCTCCAGGAGAGAAGGCAGCTATGAGCAGTTCTTC.

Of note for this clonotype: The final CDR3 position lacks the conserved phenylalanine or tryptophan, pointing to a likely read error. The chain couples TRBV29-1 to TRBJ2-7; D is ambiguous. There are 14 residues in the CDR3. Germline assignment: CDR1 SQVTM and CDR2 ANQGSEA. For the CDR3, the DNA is TGCAGCGTCGACTCCTCGGGTGGGTCCTACGGGCAGTACTAC. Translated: CSVDSSGGSYGQYY.

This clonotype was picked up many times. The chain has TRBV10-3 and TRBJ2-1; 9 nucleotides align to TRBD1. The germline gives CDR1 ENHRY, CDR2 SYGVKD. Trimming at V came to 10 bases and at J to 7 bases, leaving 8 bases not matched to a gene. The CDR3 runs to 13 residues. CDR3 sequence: CATKGQGGNEQFF. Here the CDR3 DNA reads TGTGCCACCAAGGGACAGGGAGGTAATGAGCAGTTCTTC.

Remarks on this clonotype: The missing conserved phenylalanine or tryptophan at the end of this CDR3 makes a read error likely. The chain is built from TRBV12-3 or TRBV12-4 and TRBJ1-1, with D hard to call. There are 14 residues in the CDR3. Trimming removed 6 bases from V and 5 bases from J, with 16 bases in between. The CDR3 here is CASSKNVGKTEAFV. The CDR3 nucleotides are TGTGCCAGCAGCAAAAACGTGGGAAAAACTGAAGCTTTCGTT.

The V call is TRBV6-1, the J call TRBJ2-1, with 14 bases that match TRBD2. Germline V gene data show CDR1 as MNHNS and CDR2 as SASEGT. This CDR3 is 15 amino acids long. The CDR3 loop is CVGLPGLAGVGGQFF. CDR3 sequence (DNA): TGTGTCGGCCTCCCGGGACTAGCGGGAGTAGGGGGGCAGTTCTTC.

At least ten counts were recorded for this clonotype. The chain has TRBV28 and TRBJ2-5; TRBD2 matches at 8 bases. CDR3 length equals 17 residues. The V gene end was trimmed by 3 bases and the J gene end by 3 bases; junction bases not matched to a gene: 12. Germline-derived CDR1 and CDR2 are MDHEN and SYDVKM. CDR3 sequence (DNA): TGTGCCAGCAGTTTCCGTAGCGGGAATGCGGCCAAAGAGACCCAGTACTTC. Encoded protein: CASSFRSGNAAKETQYF.

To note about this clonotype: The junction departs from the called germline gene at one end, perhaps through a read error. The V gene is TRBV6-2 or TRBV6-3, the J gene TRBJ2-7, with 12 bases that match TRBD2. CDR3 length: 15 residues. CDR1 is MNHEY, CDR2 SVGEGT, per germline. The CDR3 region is CASSYVRLAGVEEYF. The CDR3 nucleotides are TGTGCCAGCAGTTACGTAAGACTAGCGGGAGTCGAGGAGTACTTC.

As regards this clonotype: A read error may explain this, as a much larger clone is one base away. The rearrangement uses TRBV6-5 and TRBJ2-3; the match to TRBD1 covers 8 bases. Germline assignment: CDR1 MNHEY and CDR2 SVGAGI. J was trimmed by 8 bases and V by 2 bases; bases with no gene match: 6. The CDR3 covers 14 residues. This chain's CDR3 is CASSYTRGQGTQYF. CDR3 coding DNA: TGTGCCAGCAGTTACACCAGGGGGCAAGGTACGCAGTATTTT.

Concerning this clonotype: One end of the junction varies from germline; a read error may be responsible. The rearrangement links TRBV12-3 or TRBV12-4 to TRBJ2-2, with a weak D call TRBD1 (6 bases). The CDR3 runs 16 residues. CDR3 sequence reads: CASSLGTETKTGKLFF. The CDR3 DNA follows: TGTGCCAGCAGTTTAGGGACAGAGACGAAGACCGGGAAGCTGTTTTTT.

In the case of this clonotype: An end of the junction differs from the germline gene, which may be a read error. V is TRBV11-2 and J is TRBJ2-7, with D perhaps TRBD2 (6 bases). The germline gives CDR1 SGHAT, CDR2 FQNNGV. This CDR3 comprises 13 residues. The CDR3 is CISSSWSGWEVEF. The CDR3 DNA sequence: TGTATCAGCAGCTCGTGGTCAGGGTGGGAGGTGGAGTTC.

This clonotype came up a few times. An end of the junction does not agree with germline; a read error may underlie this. CDR3 DNA: TGTGCCCGCAGCTTGTCTTTAGCGGTCGAGCAGTTCTTC. Translation gives CARSLSLAVEQFF. The J gene is TRBJ2-1, the V gene TRBV5-6; maybe TRBD2 (6 bases). The CDR3 covers 13 residues. Germline V CDR1 and CDR2: SGHDT, YYEEEE.

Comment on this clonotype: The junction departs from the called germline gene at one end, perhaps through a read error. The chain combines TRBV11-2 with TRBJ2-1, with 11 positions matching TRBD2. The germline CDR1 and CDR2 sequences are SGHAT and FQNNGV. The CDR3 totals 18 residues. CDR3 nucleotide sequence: TGTGTCAGCAGCCCCAGTAGCGGGAGGGCCGGGCCCCACAATGAGCAGTTCTTC. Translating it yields CVSSPSSGRAGPHNEQFF.

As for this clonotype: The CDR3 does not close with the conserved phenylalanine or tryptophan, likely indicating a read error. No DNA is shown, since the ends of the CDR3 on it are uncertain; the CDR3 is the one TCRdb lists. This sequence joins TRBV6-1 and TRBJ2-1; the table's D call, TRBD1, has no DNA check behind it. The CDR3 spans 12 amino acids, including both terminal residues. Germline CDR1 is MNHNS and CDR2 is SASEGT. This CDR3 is CASSVTGNEHFL.

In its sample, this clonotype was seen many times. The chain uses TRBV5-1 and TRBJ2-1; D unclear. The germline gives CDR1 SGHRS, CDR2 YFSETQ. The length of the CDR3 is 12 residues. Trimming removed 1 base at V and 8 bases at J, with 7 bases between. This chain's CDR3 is CASSLLVDEQFF. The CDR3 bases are TGCGCCAGCAGCTTGTTGGTCGATGAGCAGTTCTTC.

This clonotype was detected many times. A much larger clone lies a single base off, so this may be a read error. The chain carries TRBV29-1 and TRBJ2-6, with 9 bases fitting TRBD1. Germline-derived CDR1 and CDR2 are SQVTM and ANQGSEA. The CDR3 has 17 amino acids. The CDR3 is CSVGGQGSFSGANILTF. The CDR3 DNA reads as TGCAGCGTTGGGGGACAGGGTTCTTTCTCTGGGGCCAACATCCTGACTTTC.

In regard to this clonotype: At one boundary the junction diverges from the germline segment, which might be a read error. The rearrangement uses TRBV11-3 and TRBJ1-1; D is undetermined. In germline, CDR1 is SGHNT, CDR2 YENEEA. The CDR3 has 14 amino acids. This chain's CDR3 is CASSPGGRNTEALF. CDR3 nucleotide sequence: TGTGCCAGCAGCCCCGGCGGCCGTAACACTGAAGCTCTCTTT.

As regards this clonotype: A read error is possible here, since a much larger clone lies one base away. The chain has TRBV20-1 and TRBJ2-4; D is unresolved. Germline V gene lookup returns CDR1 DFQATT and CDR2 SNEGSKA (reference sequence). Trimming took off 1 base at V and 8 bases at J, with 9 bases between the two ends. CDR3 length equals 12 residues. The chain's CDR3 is CSARGLGDIQYF. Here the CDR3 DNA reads TGCAGTGCTAGAGGACTTGGGGACATTCAGTACTTC.

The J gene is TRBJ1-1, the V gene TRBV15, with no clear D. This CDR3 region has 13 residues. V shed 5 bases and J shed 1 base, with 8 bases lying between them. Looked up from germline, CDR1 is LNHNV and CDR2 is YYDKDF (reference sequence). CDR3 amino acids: CATSHDRNTEAFF. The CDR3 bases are TGTGCCACCAGCCATGACCGGAACACTGAAGCTTTCTTT.